This TCR beta chain was recorded in a study of cytomegalovirus exposure and HLA in healthy donors. Findings and caveats of the study: CMV serostatus stood as the only immune exposure information on hand.

Points on this clone: Antigen specificity is unknown.

This CDR3 region has 15 residues. Germline lookup yields CDR1 LGHNA and CDR2 YSLEER. Trimming removed 1 base from V and 1 base from J, with 11 bases in between. Unrecorded immune exposure was likely among donors, who were nominally healthy when sampled. In the PCR, 60 Vbeta and 13 Jbeta primers were used. Repertoires were generated with immunoSEQ multiplex PCR, while TCRdb's copy carries only in-frame clones and drops some. This sample has 150,000 to 250,000 clones, with about four fifths found just once. Material: PBMCs. This sequence was found in a boy between 2 and 10 years old in good health and CMV-seronegative. This chain connects TRBV4-3 to TRBJ2-7, with D possibly being TRBD2 (5 bases). CDR3 nucleotide sequence: TGCGCCAGCAGCCAAGCTCCCCCGGGGTCCTACGAGCAGTACTTC. Its translation: CASSQAPPGSYEQYF.